This is a list of T cell receptor beta chains from one sample in a study of monozygotic twins with inflammatory bowel disease. After re-calling the 5' RACE reads, TCRdb lists one entry per CDR3 protein, DNA absent. The sample table sets out over 200,000 distinct CDR3 sequences. Sequenced: blood. Every receptor here comes from a human donor with ulcerative colitis or Crohn's disease, or a healthy co-twin of an affected twin (not recorded which). Both conserved end residues are part of each CDR3.

>TRBV7-6|TRBJ2-1
CASRGGDSSYNEQFF
>TRBV7-9|TRBJ1-2
CASSDTRDGQRGYTF
>TRBV7-8|TRBJ2-3
CASSFRARAGAGDTQYF
>TRBV5-4|TRBJ2-2
CASSSIYAGASGELFF
>TRBV5-1|TRBJ2-3
CASSIQGTDTQYF
>TRBV19|TRBJ2-1
CATDDQYNEQFF
>TRBV20-1|TRBJ1-1
CSAETRYTEAFF
>TRBV4-1|TRBJ1-1
CASSQVLANTEAFF
>TRBV2|TRBJ2-7
CASRVDGSRSYEQYF
>TRBV5-1|TRBJ2-5
CASSFTQEETQYF
>TRBV20-1|TRBJ2-1
CSASTGEDSYNEQFF
>TRBV6-6|TRBJ2-1
CASSSRRYNEQFF
>TRBV21-1|TRBJ2-2
CASSPRDRYTGELFF
>TRBV5-1|TRBJ1-2
CASSSSTGGYGYTF
>TRBV12-3/TRBV12-4|TRBJ2-2
CASSSIAGPTGELFF
>TRBV11-2|TRBJ2-7
CASSFNGQPSYEQYF